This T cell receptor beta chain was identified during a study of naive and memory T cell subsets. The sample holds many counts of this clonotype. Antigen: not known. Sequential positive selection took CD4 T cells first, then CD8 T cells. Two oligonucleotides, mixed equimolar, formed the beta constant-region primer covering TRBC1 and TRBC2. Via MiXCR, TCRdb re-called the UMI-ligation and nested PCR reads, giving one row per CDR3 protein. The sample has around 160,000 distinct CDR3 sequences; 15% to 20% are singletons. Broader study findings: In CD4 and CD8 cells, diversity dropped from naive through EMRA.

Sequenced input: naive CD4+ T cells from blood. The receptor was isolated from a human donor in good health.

CDR3 in DNA: TGCAGTGCTAGAGACGCAGGGGCGATCTCCTACGAGCAGTACTTC. As protein: CSARDAGAISYEQYF. This chain joins TRBV20-1 and TRBJ2-7, with a possible D match to TRBD1 (6 bases). V was pared by 0 bases and J by 0 bases, with 12 bases between. The CDR3 consists of 15 residues. Germline CDR1 DFQATT, CDR2 SNEGSKA (reference sequence).